The sequence of this TCR beta chain was determined in a study of CD8+ T cells in alopecia areata. RNA extraction and reverse transcription yielded cDNA as sequencing template. Repertoires were generated with immunoSEQ multiplex PCR, while TCRdb's copy carries only in-frame clones and drops some. The top ten hold 35% to 40% of the sample, which has roughly 140,000 clones, about two thirds seen once. Both CD4+ and CD8+ T cells were separated by sorting PBMCs. The V gene lost 0 bases and the J gene lost 6 bases, with 6 bases spanning the gap. CDR3 length equals 12 residues. Per the germline V gene, CDR1 is SNHLY and CDR2 is FYNNEI.

Input material: CD8+ T cells sorted from blood. This TCR came from a human donor in good health. The chain employs TRBV2 and TRBJ2-7, with D possibly being TRBD2 (6 bases). CDR3 protein: CASSEAGGEQYF. CDR3 nucleotide sequence: TGTGCCAGCAGTGAAGCGGGGGGCGAGCAGTACTTC. Full variable domain (missing parts from reference TRBV2 and TRBJ2-7): EPEVTQTPSHQVTQMGQEVILRCVPISNHLYFYWYRQILGQKVEFLVSFYNNEISEKSEIFDDQFSVERPDGSNFTLKIRSTKLEDSAMYFCASSEAGGEQYFGPGTRLTVT.